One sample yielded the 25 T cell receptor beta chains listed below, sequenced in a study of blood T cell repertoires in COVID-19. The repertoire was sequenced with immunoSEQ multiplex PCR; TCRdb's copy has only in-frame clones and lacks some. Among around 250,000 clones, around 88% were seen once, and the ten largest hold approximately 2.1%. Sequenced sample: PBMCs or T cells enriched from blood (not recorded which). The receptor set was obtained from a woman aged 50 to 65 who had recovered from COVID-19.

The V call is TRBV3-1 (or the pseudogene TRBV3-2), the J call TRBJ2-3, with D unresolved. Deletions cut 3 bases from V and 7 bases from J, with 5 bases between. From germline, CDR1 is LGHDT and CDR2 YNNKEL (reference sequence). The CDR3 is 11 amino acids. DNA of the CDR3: TGTGCCAGCAGCCACTTAAATACGCAGTATTTT. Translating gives CASSHLNTQYF.

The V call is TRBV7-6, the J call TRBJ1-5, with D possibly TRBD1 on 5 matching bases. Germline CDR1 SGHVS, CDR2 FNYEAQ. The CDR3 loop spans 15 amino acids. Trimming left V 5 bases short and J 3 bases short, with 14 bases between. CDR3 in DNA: TGTGCCAGCAGCCGTTTCGGGGGTTCCAATCAGCCCCAGCATTTT. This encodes CASSRFGGSNQPQHF.

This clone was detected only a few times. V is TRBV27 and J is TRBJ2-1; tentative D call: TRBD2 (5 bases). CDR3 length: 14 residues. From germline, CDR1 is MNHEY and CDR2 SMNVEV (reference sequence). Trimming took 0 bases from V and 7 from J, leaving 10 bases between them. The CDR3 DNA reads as TGTGCCAGCAGTTTATCGGGGTGGGAGAATGAGCAGTTCTTC. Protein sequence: CASSLSGWENEQFF.

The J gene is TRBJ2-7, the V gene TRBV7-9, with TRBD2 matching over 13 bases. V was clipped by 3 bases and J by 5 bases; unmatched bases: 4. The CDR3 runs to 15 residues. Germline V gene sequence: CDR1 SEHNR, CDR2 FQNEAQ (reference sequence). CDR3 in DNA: TGTGCCAGCAGCTTGACTAGCGGGAGGTTCGACGAGCAGTACTTC. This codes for CASSLTSGRFDEQYF.

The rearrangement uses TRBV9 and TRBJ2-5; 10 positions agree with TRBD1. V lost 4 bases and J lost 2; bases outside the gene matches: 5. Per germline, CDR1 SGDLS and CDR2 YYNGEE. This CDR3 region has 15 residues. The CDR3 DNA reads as TGTGCCAGCAGCTTCGGGACAGGGGTTCAAGAGACCCAGTACTTC. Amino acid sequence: CASSFGTGVQETQYF.

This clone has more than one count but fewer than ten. DNA for the CDR3: TGTGCCAGCAGAACCCCGAAGGGGCGATCCTACAATGAGCAGTTCTTC. Amino acid sequence: CASRTPKGRSYNEQFF. The V gene is TRBV27, the J gene TRBJ2-1; tentatively, D is TRBD1 (5 bases). The CDR3 loop spans 16 amino acids. V was trimmed by 6 bases and J by 1 base, leaving 16 bases between them. Germline values: CDR1 MNHEY, CDR2 SMNVEV (reference sequence).

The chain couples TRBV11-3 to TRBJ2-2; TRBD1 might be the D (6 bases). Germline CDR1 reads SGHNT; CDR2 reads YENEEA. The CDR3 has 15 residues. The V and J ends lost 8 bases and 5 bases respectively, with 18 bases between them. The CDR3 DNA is TGTGCCAGCCTCGGGCAGGGGAAAGGGACCGGGGAGCTGTTTTTT. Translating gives CASLGQGKGTGELFF.

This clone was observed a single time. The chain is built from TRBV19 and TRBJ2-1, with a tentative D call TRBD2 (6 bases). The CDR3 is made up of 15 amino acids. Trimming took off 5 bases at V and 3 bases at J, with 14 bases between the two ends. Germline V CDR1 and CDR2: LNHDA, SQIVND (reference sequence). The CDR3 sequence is CASSVRDLRYNEQFF. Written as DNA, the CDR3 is TGTGCCAGTAGTGTCCGGGACTTACGCTACAATGAGCAGTTCTTC.

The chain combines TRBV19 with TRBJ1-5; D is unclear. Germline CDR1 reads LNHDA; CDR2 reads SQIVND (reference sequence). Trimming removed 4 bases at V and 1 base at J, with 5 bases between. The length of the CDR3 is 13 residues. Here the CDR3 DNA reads TGTGCCAGTAGTAATCCGAGCAATCAGCCCCAGCATTTT. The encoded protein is CASSNPSNQPQHF. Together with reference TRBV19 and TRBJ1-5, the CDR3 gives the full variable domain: DGGITQSPKYLFRKEGQNVTLSCEQNLNHDAMYWYRQDPGQGLRLIYYSQIVNDFQKGDIAEGYSVSREKKESFPLTVTSAQKNPTAFYLCASSNPSNQPQHFGDGTRLSIL.

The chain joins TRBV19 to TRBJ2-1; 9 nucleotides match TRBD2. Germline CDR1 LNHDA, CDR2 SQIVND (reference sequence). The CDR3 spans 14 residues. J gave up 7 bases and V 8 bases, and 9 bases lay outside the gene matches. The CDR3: CASLPSGGSNEQFF. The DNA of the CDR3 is TGTGCCAGTCTCCCGAGCGGGGGGTCTAATGAGCAGTTCTTC. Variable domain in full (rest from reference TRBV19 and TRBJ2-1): DGGITQSPKYLFRKEGQNVTLSCEQNLNHDAMYWYRQDPGQGLRLIYYSQIVNDFQKGDIAEGYSVSREKKESFPLTVTSAQKNPTAFYLCASLPSGGSNEQFFGPGTRLTVL.

The DNA of the CDR3 is TGCGCCAGCAGCCAGGCCCTTATATTCTCCTACGAGCAGTACTTC. Protein: CASSQALIFSYEQYF. The chain recombines TRBV4-1 with TRBJ2-7; unclear D gene. Germline values: CDR1 MGHRA, CDR2 YSYEKL. V was shortened by 3 bases and J by 0 bases, with 12 bases between the two germline ends. This CDR3 is built from 15 residues.

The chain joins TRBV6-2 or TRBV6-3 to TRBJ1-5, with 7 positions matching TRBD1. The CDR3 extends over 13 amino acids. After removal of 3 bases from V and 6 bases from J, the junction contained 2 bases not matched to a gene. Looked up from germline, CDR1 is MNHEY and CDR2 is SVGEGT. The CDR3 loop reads CASSYRTGQPQHF. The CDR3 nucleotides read TGTGCCAGCAGTTATCGGACAGGTCAGCCCCAGCATTTT.

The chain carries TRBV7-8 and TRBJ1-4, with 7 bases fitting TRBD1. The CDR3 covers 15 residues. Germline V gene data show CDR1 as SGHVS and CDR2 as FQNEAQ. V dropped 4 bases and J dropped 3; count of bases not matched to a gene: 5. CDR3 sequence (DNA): TGTGCCAGCAGCTCAGGGACAGTCTCTAATGAAAAACTGTTTTTT. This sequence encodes CASSSGTVSNEKLFF.

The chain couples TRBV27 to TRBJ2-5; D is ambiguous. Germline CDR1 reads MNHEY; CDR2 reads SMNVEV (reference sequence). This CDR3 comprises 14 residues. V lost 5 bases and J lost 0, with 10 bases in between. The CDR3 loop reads CASSRSFYQETQYF. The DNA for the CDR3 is TGTGCCAGCAGTCGGTCGTTTTACCAAGAGACCCAGTACTTC.

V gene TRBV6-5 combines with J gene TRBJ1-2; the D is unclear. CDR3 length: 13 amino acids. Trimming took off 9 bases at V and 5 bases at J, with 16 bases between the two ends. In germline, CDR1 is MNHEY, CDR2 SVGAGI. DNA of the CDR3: TGTGCCAGTGAGGCGGGCCTTCATTATGGCTACACCTTC. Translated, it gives CASEAGLHYGYTF.

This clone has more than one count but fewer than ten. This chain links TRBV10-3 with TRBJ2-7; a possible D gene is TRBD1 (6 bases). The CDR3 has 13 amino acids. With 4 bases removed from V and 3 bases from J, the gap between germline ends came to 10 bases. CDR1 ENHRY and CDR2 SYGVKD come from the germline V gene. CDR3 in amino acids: CAISVDRRYEQYF. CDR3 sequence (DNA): TGTGCCATCAGTGTTGACAGGCGCTACGAGCAGTACTTC.

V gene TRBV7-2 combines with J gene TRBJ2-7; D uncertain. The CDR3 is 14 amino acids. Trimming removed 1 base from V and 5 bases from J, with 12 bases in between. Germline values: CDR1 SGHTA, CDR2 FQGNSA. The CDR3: CASSLDPRMNEQYF. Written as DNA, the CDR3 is TGTGCCAGCAGCTTAGATCCCAGAATGAACGAGCAGTACTTC.

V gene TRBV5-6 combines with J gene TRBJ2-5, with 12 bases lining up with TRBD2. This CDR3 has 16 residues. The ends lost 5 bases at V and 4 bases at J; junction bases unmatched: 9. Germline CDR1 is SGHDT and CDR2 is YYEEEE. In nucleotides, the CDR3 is TGTGCCAGCAGTTACCCTAGCGGGGGGGCGGGAGAGACCCAGTACTTC. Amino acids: CASSYPSGGAGETQYF. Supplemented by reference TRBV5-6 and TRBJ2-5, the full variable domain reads DAGVTQSPTHLIKTRGQQVTLRCSPKSGHDTVSWYQQALGQGPQFIFQYYEEEERQRGNFPDRFSGHQFPNYSSELNVNALLLGDSALYLCASSYPSGGAGETQYFGPGTRLLVL.

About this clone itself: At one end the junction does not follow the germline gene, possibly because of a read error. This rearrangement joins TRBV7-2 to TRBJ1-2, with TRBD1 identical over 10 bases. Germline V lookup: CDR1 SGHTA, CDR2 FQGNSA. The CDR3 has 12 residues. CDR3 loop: CASSVTPGQGHF. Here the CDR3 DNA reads TGTGCCAGCAGCGTGACCCCGGGACAGGGGCACTTC.

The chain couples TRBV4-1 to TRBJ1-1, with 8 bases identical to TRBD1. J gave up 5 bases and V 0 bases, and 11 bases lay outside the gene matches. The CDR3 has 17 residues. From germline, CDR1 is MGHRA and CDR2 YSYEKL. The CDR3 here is CASSQDRFRGRGTEAFF. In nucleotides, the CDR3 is TGCGCCAGCAGCCAAGATCGGTTCAGGGGGCGTGGAACTGAAGCTTTCTTT.

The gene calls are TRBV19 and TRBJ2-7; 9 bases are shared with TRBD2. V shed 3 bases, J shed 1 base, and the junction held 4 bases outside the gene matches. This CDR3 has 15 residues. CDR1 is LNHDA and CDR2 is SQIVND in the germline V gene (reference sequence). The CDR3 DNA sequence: TGTGCCAGTAGTATTGGGCTAGCGGGGTCCTACGAGCAGTACTTC. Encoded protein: CASSIGLAGSYEQYF.

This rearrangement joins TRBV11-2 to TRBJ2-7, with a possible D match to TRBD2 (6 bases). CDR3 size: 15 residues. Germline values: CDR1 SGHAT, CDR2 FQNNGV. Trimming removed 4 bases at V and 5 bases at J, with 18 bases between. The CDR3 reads CASSSRGGKGNEQYF. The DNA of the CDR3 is TGTGCCAGCAGCTCGAGGGGCGGGAAGGGTAACGAGCAGTACTTC.

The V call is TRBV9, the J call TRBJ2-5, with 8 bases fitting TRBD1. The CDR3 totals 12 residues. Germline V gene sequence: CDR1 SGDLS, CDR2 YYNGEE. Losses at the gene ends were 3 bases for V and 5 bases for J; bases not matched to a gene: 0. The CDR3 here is CASSAGGETQYF. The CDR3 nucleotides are TGTGCCAGCAGCGCAGGGGGCGAGACCCAGTACTTC. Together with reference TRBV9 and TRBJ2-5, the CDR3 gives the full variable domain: DSGVTQTPKHLITATGQRVTLRCSPRSGDLSVYWYQQSLDQGLQFLIQYYNGEERAKGNILERFSAQQFPDLHSELNLSSLELGDSALYFCASSAGGETQYFGPGTRLLVL.

The DNA of the CDR3 is TGTGCCAGCAGCGTAAACCCCGGACTAGCGGGAACCGGGGAGCTGTTTTTT. Translation gives CASSVNPGLAGTGELFF. The chain couples TRBV9 to TRBJ2-2; 12 bases are shared with TRBD2. Germline V gene data show CDR1 as SGDLS and CDR2 as YYNGEE. CDR3 length equals 17 residues. The V and J ends lost 1 base and 5 bases, in that order; junction bases with no gene match: 6.

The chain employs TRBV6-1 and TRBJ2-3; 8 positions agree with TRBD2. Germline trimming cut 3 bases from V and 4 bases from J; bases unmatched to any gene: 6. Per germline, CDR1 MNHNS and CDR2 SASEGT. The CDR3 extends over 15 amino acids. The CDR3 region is CASSEGLVGADTQYF. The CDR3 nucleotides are TGTGCCAGCAGTGAGGGACTAGTCGGCGCAGATACGCAGTATTTT.